The present TCR beta chain was sequenced within a study of blood T cell repertoires in COVID-19. V was cut by 0 bases and J by 0 bases, with 9 bases left in between. This CDR3 has 16 amino acids. Germline V gene sequence: CDR1 SGHKS, CDR2 YYEKEE (reference sequence). Clones were sequenced by immunoSEQ multiplex PCR, and TCRdb holds only the in-frame ones, with some missing. Here the sample spans 200,000 to 250,000 clones, around 86% being singletons. This receptor was obtained from a man aged 25-45 years who had recovered from COVID-19. Material: peripheral blood. The rearrangement links TRBV5-5 to TRBJ1-4, with D unclear. The chain's CDR3 is CASSLAWSTTNEKLFF. The CDR3 DNA is TGTGCCAGCAGCTTGGCCTGGAGCACAACTAATGAAAAACTGTTTTTT.